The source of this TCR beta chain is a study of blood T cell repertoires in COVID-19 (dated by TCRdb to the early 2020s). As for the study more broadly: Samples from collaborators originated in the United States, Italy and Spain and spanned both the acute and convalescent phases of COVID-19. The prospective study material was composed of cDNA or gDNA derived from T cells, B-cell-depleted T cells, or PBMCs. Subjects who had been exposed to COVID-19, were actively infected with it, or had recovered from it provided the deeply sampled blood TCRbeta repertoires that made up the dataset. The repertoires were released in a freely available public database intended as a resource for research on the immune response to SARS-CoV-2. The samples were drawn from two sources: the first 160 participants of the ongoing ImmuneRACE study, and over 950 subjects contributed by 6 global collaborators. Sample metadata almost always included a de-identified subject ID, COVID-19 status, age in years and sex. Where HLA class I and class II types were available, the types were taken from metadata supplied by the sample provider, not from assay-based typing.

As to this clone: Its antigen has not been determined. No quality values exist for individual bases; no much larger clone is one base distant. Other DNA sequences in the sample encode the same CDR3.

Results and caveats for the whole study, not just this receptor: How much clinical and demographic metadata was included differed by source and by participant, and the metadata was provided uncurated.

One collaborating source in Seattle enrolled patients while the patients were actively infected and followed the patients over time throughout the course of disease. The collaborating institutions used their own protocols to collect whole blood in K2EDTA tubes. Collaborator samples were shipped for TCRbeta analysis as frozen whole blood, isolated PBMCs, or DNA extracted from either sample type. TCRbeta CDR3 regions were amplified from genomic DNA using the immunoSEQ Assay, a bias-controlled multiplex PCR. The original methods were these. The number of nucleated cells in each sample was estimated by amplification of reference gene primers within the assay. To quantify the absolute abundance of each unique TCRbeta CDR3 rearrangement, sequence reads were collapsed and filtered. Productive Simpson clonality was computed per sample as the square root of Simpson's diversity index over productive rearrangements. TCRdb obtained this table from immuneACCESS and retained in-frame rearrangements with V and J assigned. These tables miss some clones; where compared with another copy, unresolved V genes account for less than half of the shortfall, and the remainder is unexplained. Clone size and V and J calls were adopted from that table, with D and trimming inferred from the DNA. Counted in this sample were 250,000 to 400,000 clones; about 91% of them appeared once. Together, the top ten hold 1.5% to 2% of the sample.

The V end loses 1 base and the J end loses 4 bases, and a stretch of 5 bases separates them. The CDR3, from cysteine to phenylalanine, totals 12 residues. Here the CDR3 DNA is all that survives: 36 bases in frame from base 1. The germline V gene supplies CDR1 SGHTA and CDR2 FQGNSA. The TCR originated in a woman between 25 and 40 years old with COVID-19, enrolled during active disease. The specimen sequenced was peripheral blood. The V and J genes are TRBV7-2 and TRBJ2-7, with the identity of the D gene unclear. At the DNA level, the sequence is TGTGCCAGCAGCTTAGTCGGTTACGAGCAGTACTTC. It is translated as CASSLVGYEQYF.